This T cell receptor beta chain is drawn from a study of blood T cells in healthy people across ages. The table lists this clonotype with a count of one. V was pared by 4 bases and J by 1 base, with 13 bases between. The length of the CDR3 is 16 residues. Primers used in a second PCR of roughly 7 to 11 cycles were a sample-barcoded 5' primer and a J-beta primer mix. MiXCR, run by TCRdb on the 5' RACE reads, gives a single entry per CDR3 protein. The sample lists more than 1 million distinct CDR3 sequences; under 55% were seen once. This sequence was found in an older woman in good health. Specimen: blood. The chain recombines TRBV6-7 with TRBJ2-2, with a tentative D call TRBD1 (5 bases). TRBV6-7 is reported as an ORF; its role is uncertain. CDR3 residues: CASSSRQPMNTGELFF. Written as DNA, the CDR3 is TGTGCCAGCAGTTCTCGACAGCCGATGAACACCGGGGAGCTGTTTTTT.